This TCR beta chain was identified in a study of cytomegalovirus exposure and HLA in healthy donors. General study points: The study dropped some indistinguishable V segments, TRBV6-2 and TRBV6-3 among them. Most likely, a cluster of highly shared sequence variants arose as a sequencing artifact. It was assumed in the presence/absence analyses that sequencing depth was roughly uniform across donors.

Germline V lookup: CDR1 SEHNR, CDR2 FQNEAQ (reference sequence). V was clipped by 5 bases and J by 0 bases; unmatched bases: 6. The CDR3 is 15 amino acids. Worth noting for this clone: Its antigen is unknown.

Vbeta (60) and Jbeta (13) primers were used in the PCR. Clones were read by immunoSEQ multiplex PCR, and TCRdb kept only the in-frame ones, dropping some. The sample shows some 200,000 clones, roughly 80% of them seen only once. Sequencing input: PBMCs. This receptor was taken from a middle-aged man in good health and CMV-seropositive. The chain links TRBV7-9 to TRBJ1-1; 7 bases fit TRBD1. This chain's CDR3 is CASSHTGAMNTEAFF. CDR3 bases: TGTGCCAGCAGCCATACAGGGGCTATGAACACTGAAGCTTTCTTT.